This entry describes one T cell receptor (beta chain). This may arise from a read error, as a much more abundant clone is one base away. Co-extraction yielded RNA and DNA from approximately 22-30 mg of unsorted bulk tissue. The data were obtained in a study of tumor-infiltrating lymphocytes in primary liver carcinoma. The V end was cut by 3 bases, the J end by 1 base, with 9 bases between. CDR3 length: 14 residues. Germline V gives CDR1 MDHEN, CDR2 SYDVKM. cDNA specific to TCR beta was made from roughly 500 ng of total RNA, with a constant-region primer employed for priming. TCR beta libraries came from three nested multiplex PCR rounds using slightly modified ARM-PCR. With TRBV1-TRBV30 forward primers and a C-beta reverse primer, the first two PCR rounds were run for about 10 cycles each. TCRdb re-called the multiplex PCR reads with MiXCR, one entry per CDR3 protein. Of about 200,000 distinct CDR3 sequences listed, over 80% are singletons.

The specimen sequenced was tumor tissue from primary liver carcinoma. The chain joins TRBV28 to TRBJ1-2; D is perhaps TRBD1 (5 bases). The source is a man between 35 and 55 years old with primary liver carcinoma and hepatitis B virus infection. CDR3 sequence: CASSLGEGNYGYTF. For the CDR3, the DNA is TGTGCCAGCAGTTTGGGGGAGGGTAACTATGGCTACACCTTC.